A selection of T cell receptor beta chains follows, all from one sample in a study of T-cell memory formation after mild COVID-19. Each CDR3 protein gets one entry after TCRdb re-called the 5' RACE reads with MiXCR. The sample holds approximately 580,000 distinct CDR3 sequences, approximately 20% seen once. Specimen: PBMCs or a T cell subset sorted from them (not recorded which). The receptors shown here come from an adult woman who had mild COVID-19 (a few samples of this study predate the infection). Cell type and time point are not known. Each CDR3 is given with its conserved first and last residue. Each record gives: V gene, J gene, CDR3 protein.

V gene: TRBV5-1; J gene: TRBJ1-1; CDR3 protein: CASSQSLGGRNTEAFF
V gene: TRBV7-9; J gene: TRBJ1-1; CDR3 protein: CASSLAGWAFF
V gene: TRBV27; J gene: TRBJ2-1; CDR3 protein: CASSLSTSGIIEQFF
V gene: TRBV9; J gene: TRBJ2-3; CDR3 protein: CASSVEQGVSDTQYF
V gene: TRBV7-9; J gene: TRBJ2-5; CDR3 protein: CASSWDIEQETQYF
V gene: TRBV25-1; J gene: TRBJ2-1; CDR3 protein: CASRVAGVKEQFF
V gene: TRBV5-1; J gene: TRBJ2-2; CDR3 protein: CASSCRQGDHTGELFF
V gene: TRBV27; J gene: TRBJ1-1; CDR3 protein: CASTSYVGAGDTEAFF
V gene: TRBV4-1; J gene: TRBJ2-1; CDR3 protein: CASSQEWGRTSSYNEQFF
V gene: TRBV19; J gene: TRBJ1-5; CDR3 protein: CASSIQSSYSNQPQHF
V gene: TRBV5-1; J gene: TRBJ1-5; CDR3 protein: CASSLGDGRGQPQHF
V gene: TRBV20-1; J gene: TRBJ1-2; CDR3 protein: CSAPFQHYGYTF
V gene: TRBV24-1; J gene: TRBJ2-1; CDR3 protein: CATSHRGRGNEQFF
V gene: TRBV4-1; J gene: TRBJ2-7; CDR3 protein: CASSQPGQGTYEQYF
V gene: TRBV3-1; J gene: TRBJ2-7; CDR3 protein: CASSDIFGHSYEQYF
V gene: TRBV29-1; J gene: TRBJ2-1; CDR3 protein: CSVEVPGRGNEQFF
V gene: TRBV14; J gene: TRBJ2-7; CDR3 protein: CASSLVRGFPYEQYF
V gene: TRBV18; J gene: TRBJ2-7; CDR3 protein: CASSPAGTGNYEQYF
V gene: TRBV20-1; J gene: TRBJ1-2; CDR3 protein: CSAREGVRYGYTF
V gene: TRBV28; J gene: TRBJ1-1; CDR3 protein: CASSPSAGGVTEAFF
V gene: TRBV18; J gene: TRBJ1-1; CDR3 protein: CASSPLTGPNTEAFF
V gene: TRBV24-1; J gene: TRBJ2-1; CDR3 protein: CATSDLQQDKVDEQFF
V gene: TRBV3-1; J gene: TRBJ1-4; CDR3 protein: CASSQASGQGVEKLFF
V gene: TRBV3-1; J gene: TRBJ2-7; CDR3 protein: CASSETLLAGAPGIYEQYF
V gene: TRBV5-1; J gene: TRBJ1-2; CDR3 protein: CASNQDGVGYGYTF